These 25 T cell receptor beta chains share one sample of origin, sequenced in a study of CD8+CD57+ T cells in acquired aplastic anemia. Genomic DNA was employed as the template in profiling TCR beta VDJ and CDR3. TCRdb ran MiXCR on the reads and lists one entry per CDR3 protein. The sample shows under 350,000 distinct CDR3 sequences, roughly 59% of them seen only once. All sequencing subjects had displayed CD8+CD57+ cell expansion on flow cytometry. Sequencing was carried out using sorted CD4+, CD8+, or CD8+CD57+ T cells (not recorded which) from PBMCs. The receptors here all came from a human donor with aplastic anemia.

The sample holds many counts of this clonotype. The rearrangement joins TRBV12-3 or TRBV12-4 to TRBJ2-5; 8 bases align to TRBD2. J lost 3 bases, V lost 6 bases, and 6 bases had no gene match. CDR3 length equals 14 residues. The CDR3 sequence is CASSSSGVKETQYF. The CDR3 DNA follows: TGTGCCAGCAGCAGTAGCGGGGTGAAAGAGACCCAGTACTTC.

The chain employs TRBV7-3 and TRBJ1-6; 9 bases match TRBD1. Germline CDR1 reads SGHTA; CDR2 reads FQGTGA. Germline trimming cut 6 bases from V and 7 bases from J; bases unmatched to any gene: 7. The CDR3 extends over 15 amino acids. CDR3 region: CASSVQGQGNSPLHF. CDR3 DNA sequence: TGTGCCAGCAGTGTCCAGGGACAGGGAAATTCACCCCTCCACTTT. Based on the CDR3 plus reference TRBV7-3 and TRBJ1-6, the full variable domain is GAGVSQTPSNKVTEKGKYVELRCDPISGHTALYWYRQSLGQGPEFLIYFQGTGAADDSGLPNDRFFAVRPEGSVSTLKIQRTERGDSAVYLCASSVQGQGNSPLHFGNGTRLTVT.

The chain has TRBV10-3 and TRBJ2-1, with no clear D. Germline loops: CDR1 ENHRY, CDR2 SYGVKD. This CDR3 is 14 amino acids long. Trimming pared 6 bases from V and 6 bases from J, leaving 15 bases between. The CDR3 loop is CAIRRDTVRNEQFF. The CDR3 DNA follows: TGTGCCATCAGGAGAGACACCGTCCGCAATGAGCAGTTCTTC.

The chain joins TRBV20-1 to TRBJ2-7; 12 nucleotides match TRBD2. CDR1 DFQATT and CDR2 SNEGSKA come from the germline V gene (reference sequence). The ends lost 4 bases at V and 7 bases at J; junction bases unmatched: 14. The CDR3 runs to 16 residues. Here the CDR3 DNA reads TGCAGTGCTACCAGGGCTCTAGCGGGAGGGCCTAGAGAGCAGTACTTC. Translating it yields CSATRALAGGPREQYF.

V usage is TRBV19 and J usage is TRBJ1-5; D uncertain. The ends were cut back, 8 bases at V and 2 bases at J, with 10 bases in the middle. Germline V CDR1 and CDR2: LNHDA, SQIVND (reference sequence). This CDR3 contains 13 residues. CDR3 residues: CASAFLGNQPQHF. DNA for the CDR3: TGTGCCAGTGCTTTTTTGGGCAATCAGCCCCAGCATTTT.

The CDR3, as DNA: TGCAGTGCTAACAGGCGGGGCTCTGGAAACACCATATATTTT. Protein sequence: CSANRRGSGNTIYF. The genes are TRBV20-1 and TRBJ1-3, with a weak D call TRBD1 (5 bases). V dropped 4 bases and J dropped 0 bases, with 10 bases sitting between them. Germline V lookup: CDR1 DFQATT, CDR2 SNEGSKA (reference sequence). The CDR3 length is 14 residues.

This clonotype was counted ten times or more. Germline and junction disagree at one end, which may indicate a read error. This chain uses TRBV7-9 with TRBJ2-2; 8 nucleotides match TRBD1. The CDR3 covers 15 residues. Per germline, CDR1 SEHNR and CDR2 FQNEAQ (reference sequence). CDR3 sequence: CACSSGGANTGELFF. CDR3 nucleotide sequence: TGTGCCTGCAGCTCAGGGGGCGCGAACACCGGGGAGCTGTTTTTT.

This clonotype came up a few times. CDR3 in DNA: TGCGCCAGCAGTGAGTCCCTTTGGACCGTTCAGATCACGCAGTATTTT. Its protein product is CASSESLWTVQITQYF. The chain joins TRBV10-1 to TRBJ2-3; the D is unclear. Trimming took off 0 bases at V and 9 bases at J, with 19 bases between the two ends. The CDR3 runs to 16 residues. Germline values: CDR1 WNHNN, CDR2 SYGVQD (reference sequence).

V gene TRBV7-2 combines with J gene TRBJ1-6; 9 bases match TRBD1. This CDR3 spans 14 amino acids. The germline gives CDR1 SGHTA, CDR2 FQGNSA. V trimming: 5 bases; J trimming: 8 bases; junction bases outside the gene matches: 4. DNA for the CDR3: TGTGCCAGCAGCGGGACAGGGCTCTATTCACCCCTCCACTTT. It translates to CASSGTGLYSPLHF.

This sequence joins TRBV7-9 and TRBJ2-5, with TRBD1 matching over 9 bases. The CDR3 consists of 17 residues. V was pared by 1 base and J by 3 bases, with 9 bases of the junction left unmatched. Per the germline V gene, CDR1 is SEHNR and CDR2 is FQNEAQ (reference sequence). For the CDR3, the DNA is TGTGCCAGCAGCTTAGAGTTGGGACAGGGAGGGAAAGAGACCCAGTACTTC. It encodes CASSLELGQGGKETQYF. The whole variable domain, filled in from reference TRBV7-9 and TRBJ2-5, reads DTGVSQNPRHKITKRGQNVTFRCDPISEHNRLYWYRQTLGQGPEFLTYFQNEAQLEKSRLLSDRFSAERPKGSFSTLEIQRTEQGDSAMYLCASSLELGQGGKETQYFGPGTRLLVL.

The rearrangement joins TRBV10-3 to TRBJ2-1; TRBD1 matches at 10 bases. Germline V CDR1 and CDR2: ENHRY, SYGVKD. The CDR3 length is 16 residues. V was pared by 6 bases and J by 2 bases, with 7 bases of the junction left unmatched. The CDR3 DNA is TGTGCCATCAGCGCCGGGACAGGGGCAGCCTACAATGAGCAGTTCTTC. Translated, it gives CAISAGTGAAYNEQFF.

This clonotype was seen only a few times. The chain uses TRBV24-1 and TRBJ2-1; 11 positions agree with TRBD1. The CDR3 contains 14 residues. Germline CDR1 and CDR2: KGHDR and SFDVKD. After removal of 6 bases from V and 9 bases from J, the junction contained 6 bases not matched to a gene. The CDR3 loop is CATSPAGTGGEQFF. CDR3 coding DNA: TGTGCCACCAGTCCTGCCGGGACAGGGGGTGAGCAGTTCTTC.

The chain links TRBV6-4 to TRBJ2-3, with 11 bases aligning to TRBD2. Trimming removed 6 bases from V and 4 bases from J; junction bases left unmatched: 9. Germline-derived CDR1 and CDR2 are MRHNA and SNTAGT. The CDR3 sequence is 16 residues long. The CDR3 DNA reads as TGTGCCAGCAGAGCCGGTAGCGGGAGGGATGCAGATACGCAGTATTTT. Amino acids: CASRAGSGRDADTQYF.

The V gene is TRBV11-2, the J gene TRBJ2-1, with D unresolved. Germline-derived CDR1 and CDR2 are SGHAT and FQNNGV. The CDR3 is 12 residues long. V gave up 3 bases and J gave up 9 bases, with 9 bases separating them. The CDR3 loop is CASSFDSSEQFF. The CDR3 nucleotides read TGTGCCAGCAGCTTCGATAGTTCTGAGCAGTTCTTC. Filled out from reference TRBV11-2 and TRBJ2-1, the complete variable domain reads EAGVAQSPRYKIIEKRQSVAFWCNPISGHATLYWYQQILGQGPKLLIQFQNNGVVDDSQLPKDRFSAERLKGVDSTLKIQPAKLEDSAVYLCASSFDSSEQFFGPGTRLTVL.

This chain connects TRBV7-6 to TRBJ2-7; perhaps TRBD2 as D (6 bases). The germline CDR1 and CDR2 sequences are SGHVS and FNYEAQ. The CDR3 extends over 13 amino acids. Trimming cost V 3 bases and J 7 bases, with 13 bases left between them. CDR3 region: CASSLGGLSEQYF. The DNA of the CDR3 is TGTGCCAGCAGCTTGGGGGGTCTCTCGGAGCAGTACTTC. The full variable domain, completed using reference TRBV7-6 and TRBJ2-7, is GAGVSQSPRYKVTKRGQDVALRCDPISGHVSLYWYRQALGQGPEFLTYFNYEAQQDKSGLPNDRFSAERPEGSISTLTIQRTEQRDSAMYRCASSLGGLSEQYFGPGTRLTVT.

The chain uses TRBV19 and TRBJ1-1; TRBD1 matches at 7 bases. The V gene end was trimmed by 8 bases and the J gene end by 4 bases; junction bases not matched to a gene: 7. The length of the CDR3 is 13 residues. Germline V gene lookup returns CDR1 LNHDA and CDR2 SQIVND (reference sequence). The CDR3 DNA sequence: TGTGCCAGTTTACAGGGGTGGGGCACTGAAGCTTTCTTT. As protein: CASLQGWGTEAFF.

The rearrangement joins TRBV24-1 to TRBJ2-2; D may be TRBD2 (6 bases). Trimming cost V 3 bases and J 3 bases, with 10 bases left between them. This CDR3 is 15 amino acids long. The germline V gene has CDR1 KGHDR and CDR2 SFDVKD. CDR3 coding DNA: TGTGCCACCAGTGATGCCAGGAGGGACACCGGGGAGCTGTTTTTT. Translation: CATSDARRDTGELFF.

This clonotype was picked up many times. V gene TRBV5-1 combines with J gene TRBJ2-3; TRBD2 aligns across 7 bases. The CDR3 runs to 14 residues. V gave up 0 bases and J gave up 3 bases; unmatched junction bases: 1. CDR1 is SGHRS and CDR2 is YFSETQ in the germline V gene. The CDR3 loop is CASSLGAGTDTQYF. In DNA form, the CDR3 reads TGCGCCAGCAGCTTGGGAGCGGGGACAGATACGCAGTATTTT.

This clonotype turned up a few times. The rearrangement uses TRBV7-2 and TRBJ1-2; D is possibly TRBD1 (6 bases). The CDR3 has 16 residues. Germline V lookup: CDR1 SGHTA, CDR2 FQGNSA. Trimming pared 3 bases from V and 1 base from J, leaving 15 bases between. The CDR3 DNA reads TGTGCCAGCAGCTTTAGGGGGACCGGGCGTAACTATGGCTACACCTTC. It yields the protein CASSFRGTGRNYGYTF.

J is TRBJ1-1 and V is TRBV6-1; 9 nucleotides match TRBD1. V gave up 5 bases and J gave up 7 bases; unmatched junction bases: 5. This CDR3 has 13 residues. CDR1 and CDR2 (germline): MNHNS, SASEGT. The CDR3: CASSTGQGSEAFF. In DNA form, the CDR3 reads TGTGCCAGCAGTACGGGACAGGGTAGTGAAGCTTTCTTT.

This chain links TRBV11-2 with TRBJ1-6; D is perhaps TRBD1 (5 bases). V was clipped by 1 base and J by 5 bases, with 9 bases between them. Germline-derived CDR1 and CDR2 are SGHAT and FQNNGV. This CDR3 comprises 15 residues. The CDR3 nucleotides read TGTGCCAGCAGCTTAGGGAGGGGAGATAATTCACCCCTCCACTTT. Protein sequence: CASSLGRGDNSPLHF.

The chain joins TRBV12-3 or TRBV12-4 to TRBJ1-5; the D is unclear. The CDR3 is 13 residues long. V was cut by 7 bases and J by 0 bases, with 7 bases left in between. This CDR3 reads CASTKYSNQPQHF. The CDR3 bases are TGTGCCAGCACCAAATATAGCAATCAGCCCCAGCATTTT.

There are many counts of this clonotype. This rearrangement joins TRBV19 to TRBJ1-5, with 8 nucleotides matching TRBD1. CDR1 and CDR2 (germline): LNHDA, SQIVND (reference sequence). Trimming at V came to 4 bases and at J to 1 base, leaving 3 bases not matched to a gene. The CDR3 loop spans 15 amino acids. CDR3 sequence (DNA): TGTGCCAGTAGTACGACAGGGGCCAGCAATCAGCCCCAGCATTTT. It translates to CASSTTGASNQPQHF. Full variable domain (missing parts from reference TRBV19 and TRBJ1-5): DGGITQSPKYLFRKEGQNVTLSCEQNLNHDAMYWYRQDPGQGLRLIYYSQIVNDFQKGDIAEGYSVSREKKESFPLTVTSAQKNPTAFYLCASSTTGASNQPQHFGDGTRLSIL.

This clonotype was picked up one time. The CDR3 ends on some other residue instead of the conserved phenylalanine or tryptophan, so this is likely a read error. The chain combines TRBV12-3 or TRBV12-4 with TRBJ1-1; TRBD1 matches 10 bases. The CDR3 is made up of 15 amino acids. J was trimmed by 0 bases and V by 6 bases; bases with no gene match: 4. The CDR3 is CASRGQGRMNTEAFI. The CDR3 DNA reads as TGTGCCAGCAGGGGACAGGGGAGGATGAACACTGAAGCTTTCATT.

The chain couples TRBV11-3 to TRBJ1-1; the match to TRBD1 covers 8 bases. Germline CDR1 reads SGHNT; CDR2 reads YENEEA. The V gene end was trimmed by 5 bases and the J gene end by 7 bases; junction bases not matched to a gene: 3. The CDR3 runs 12 residues. CDR3 amino acids: CASSRTGFEAFF. CDR3 sequence (DNA): TGTGCCAGCAGCCGGACAGGGTTTGAAGCTTTCTTT.